Each of the 14 T cell receptor beta chains below was sequenced from the same sample in a study of OX40 agonist ivuxolimab in advanced cancers. The table came from immunoSEQ multiplex PCR; TCRdb's copy has only in-frame clones and leaves some out. This table holds 50,000 to 65,000 clones, 85% to 95% found once. The specimen comprised CD4+ or CD8+ T cells sorted from blood, sampled in a trial of the OX40 agonist ivuxolimab. The receptors here all came from an adult with an advanced solid tumor such as melanoma, head and neck, liver or kidney cancer.

V usage is TRBV2 and J usage is TRBJ2-7, with D possibly being TRBD1 (6 bases). Trimming removed 7 bases from V and 4 bases from J, with 14 bases in between. Germline values: CDR1 SNHLY, CDR2 FYNNEI. This CDR3 comprises 13 residues. DNA of the CDR3: TGTGCCAGCAACGACAGGATCCCTTACGAGCAGTACTTC. It specifies CASNDRIPYEQYF.

V usage is TRBV27 and J usage is TRBJ2-5; D perhaps matches TRBD2 (5 bases). CDR3 length: 13 amino acids. V was trimmed by 6 bases and J by 4 bases, leaving 12 bases between them. Germline CDR1 reads MNHEY; CDR2 reads SMNVEV (reference sequence). The CDR3 DNA is TGTGCCAGCAGCCACGCGGGTACAGAGACCCAGTACTTC. This translates into CASSHAGTETQYF.

The CDR3 here is CASSYGVAGYEQYF. CDR3 DNA sequence: TGTGCCAGCAGTTACGGGGTAGCGGGGTACGAGCAGTACTTC. The chain carries TRBV6-5 and TRBJ2-7; 8 bases match TRBD2. The V gene's germline CDR1 is MNHEY and CDR2 SVGAGI. The CDR3 sequence is 14 residues long. With V trimmed by 2 bases and J by 4 bases, 4 bases remained unmatched.

This chain uses TRBV19 with TRBJ1-4; 7 positions agree with TRBD1. The V and J ends lost 9 bases and 4 bases, in that order; junction bases with no gene match: 2. The CDR3 consists of 12 residues. Germline CDR1 and CDR2: LNHDA and SQIVND (reference sequence). CDR3 loop: CARQGNNEKLFF. The CDR3 DNA follows: TGTGCCAGACAGGGGAATAATGAAAAACTGTTTTTT.

As for this clone: The same CDR3 can be traced to other DNA sequences in this sample. The genes are TRBV5-1 and TRBJ2-1; D is unclear. The CDR3 extends over 12 amino acids. Trimming removed 4 bases from V and 9 bases from J, with 11 bases in between. Germline assignment: CDR1 SGHRS and CDR2 YFSETQ. In DNA, the CDR3 is TGCGCCAGCAGCGGTCAGGCCCCTGAGCAGTTCTTC. Protein sequence: CASSGQAPEQFF.

J is TRBJ2-5 and V is TRBV9; the D gene is possibly TRBD2 (7 bases). Between the trimmed V and J ends, which lost 0 bases and 5 bases, there was a span of 23 bases. Looked up from germline, CDR1 is SGDLS and CDR2 is YYNGEE. The CDR3 covers 18 residues. This CDR3 is CASSVGRGGGLVGETQYF. DNA of the CDR3: TGTGCCAGCAGCGTAGGTCGCGGCGGGGGCTTAGTTGGGGAGACCCAGTACTTC.

In DNA form, the CDR3 reads TGCACCACCGAGGGACAGGGGGCCTATGGCTACACCTTC. It codes for CTTEGQGAYGYTF. The V gene is TRBV29-1, the J gene TRBJ1-2, with 12 positions matching TRBD1. This CDR3 is built from 13 residues. Germline assignment: CDR1 SQVTM and CDR2 ANQGSEA.

V gene TRBV21-1 combines with J gene TRBJ1-3. TRBV21-1 is reported as a pseudogene. CDR3 length: 15 residues. CDR3 sequence reads: CASSTKTANGNTIYF. As DNA, the CDR3 is TGTGCCAGCAGCACCAAGACCGCTAATGGAAACACCATATATTTT.

This clone has a single count. The genes are TRBV4-1 and TRBJ2-3; D not certain. This CDR3 has 12 amino acids. The germline gives CDR1 MGHRA, CDR2 YSYEKL. Trimming cost V 6 bases and J 6 bases, with 10 bases left between them. This CDR3 reads CASSQTPDTQYF. CDR3 bases: TGCGCCAGCAGTCAAACCCCGGATACGCAGTATTTT.

CDR3 protein: CASSQGGIDQPQHF. In DNA form, the CDR3 reads TGTGCCAGCTCACAGGGGGGGATAGATCAGCCCCAGCATTTT. The chain carries TRBV18 and TRBJ1-5; D possibly corresponds to TRBD1 (6 bases). Per germline, CDR1 KGHSH and CDR2 LQKENI. V lost 4 bases and J 5 bases, leaving 12 bases between the germline ends. The CDR3 contains 14 residues.

The chain recombines TRBV29-1 with TRBJ1-2; D perhaps matches TRBD1 (6 bases). The CDR3 sequence is 11 residues long. V was pared by 4 bases and J by 8 bases, with 11 bases between. The germline V gene has CDR1 SQVTM and CDR2 ANQGSEA. The chain's CDR3 is CSVGGGPGYTF. The CDR3 DNA sequence: TGCAGCGTTGGGGGGGGCCCAGGCTACACCTTC.

The chain employs TRBV29-1 and TRBJ1-2; 7 nucleotides align to TRBD1. Looked up from germline, CDR1 is SQVTM and CDR2 is ANQGSEA. CDR3 size: 16 residues. The V and J ends lost 4 bases and 3 bases, in that order; junction bases with no gene match: 14. The CDR3: CSVVGGYQTGDYGYTF. CDR3 coding DNA: TGCAGCGTTGTTGGGGGGTACCAAACAGGGGACTATGGCTACACCTTC.

The chain has TRBV11-2 and TRBJ2-7, with 7 bases identical to TRBD1. With 3 bases clipped from V and 2 bases from J, the junction kept 7 bases outside the gene matches. This CDR3 is 15 amino acids long. Per the germline V gene, CDR1 is SGHAT and CDR2 is FQNNGV. The CDR3 DNA is TGTGCCAGCAGCTTCTCCCAGGGGGTAACCTACGAGCAGTACTTC. Translation: CASSFSQGVTYEQYF.

The chain carries TRBV4-1 and TRBJ2-5; D call uncertain. Germline CDR1 is MGHRA and CDR2 is YSYEKL. V lost 0 bases and J lost 5, with 22 bases in between. The length of the CDR3 is 18 residues. DNA of the CDR3: TGCGCCAGCAGCCAAGATTTTTCAGAAGGCCCCGCCTGGGAGACCCAGTACTTC. It yields the protein CASSQDFSEGPAWETQYF.